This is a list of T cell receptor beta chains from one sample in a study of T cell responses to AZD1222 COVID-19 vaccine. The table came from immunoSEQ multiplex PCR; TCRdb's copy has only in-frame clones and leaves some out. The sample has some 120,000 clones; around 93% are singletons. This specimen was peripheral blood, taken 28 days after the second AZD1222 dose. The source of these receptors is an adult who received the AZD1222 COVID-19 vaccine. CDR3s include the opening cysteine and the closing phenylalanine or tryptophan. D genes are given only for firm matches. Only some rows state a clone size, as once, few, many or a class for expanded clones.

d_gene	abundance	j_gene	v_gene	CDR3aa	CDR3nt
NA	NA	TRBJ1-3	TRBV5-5	CASSPPLSGPGNTIYF	TGTGCCAGCAGCCCCCCTCTTTCCGGGCCTGGAAACACCATATATTTT
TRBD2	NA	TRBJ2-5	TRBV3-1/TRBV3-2	CASSQGSGGLIAQYF	TGTGCCAGCAGCCAAGGGAGCGGGGGTCTGATTGCCCAGTACTTC
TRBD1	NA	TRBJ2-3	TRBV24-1	CATSEPGTGGLTDTQYF	TGTGCCACCAGTGAACCCGGGACAGGGGGCCTCACAGATACGCAGTATTTT
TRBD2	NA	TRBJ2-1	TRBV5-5	CASTLSSGNNEQFF	TGTGCCAGCACCCTCTCTAGCGGGAACAATGAGCAGTTCTTC
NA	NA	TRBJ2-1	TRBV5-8	CASSELRGYNEQFF	TGTGCCAGCAGCGAACTCCGGGGGTACAATGAGCAGTTCTTC
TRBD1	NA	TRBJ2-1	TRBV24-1	CATSDDSGTGGNEQFF	TGTGCCACCAGTGACGATTCCGGGACAGGGGGCAATGAGCAGTTCTTC
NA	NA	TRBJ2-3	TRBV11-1	CASSLLVGSTDTQYF	TGTGCCAGCAGCTTGTTAGTGGGGTCCACAGATACGCAGTATTTT
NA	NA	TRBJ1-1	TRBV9	CASSGPDTFEAFF	TGTGCCAGCAGCGGCCCTGATACCTTTGAAGCTTTCTTT
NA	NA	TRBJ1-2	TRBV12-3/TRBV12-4	CASSWDTNYGYTF	TGTGCCAGCAGTTGGGACACTAACTATGGCTACACCTTC
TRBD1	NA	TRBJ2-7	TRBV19	CASKKGVGQDLYEQYF	TGTGCCAGTAAGAAGGGCGTGGGACAGGACCTCTACGAGCAGTACTTC
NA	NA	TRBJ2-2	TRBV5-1	CASSLDRADTGELFF	TGCGCCAGCAGCTTGGACAGGGCGGACACCGGGGAGCTGTTTTTT
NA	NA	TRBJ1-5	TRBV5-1	CASSLAGNSNQPQHF	TGCGCCAGCAGCTTGGCCGGTAATAGCAATCAGCCCCAGCATTTT
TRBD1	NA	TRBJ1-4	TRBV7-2	CASSLNRGQTNEKLFF	TGTGCCAGCAGCTTAAACAGGGGGCAGACTAATGAAAAACTGTTTTTT
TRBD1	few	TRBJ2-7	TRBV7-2	CASSSIAGTGAYEQYF	TGTGCCAGCAGCTCAATAGCCGGGACAGGGGCTTACGAGCAGTACTTC
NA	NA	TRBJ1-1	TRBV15	CATSSTDLNTEAFF	TGTGCCACCAGCAGCACAGATTTGAACACTGAAGCTTTCTTT
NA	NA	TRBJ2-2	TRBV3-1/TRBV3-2	CASSQVSGTGELFF	TGTGCCAGCAGCCAAGTTTCAGGGACCGGGGAGCTGTTTTTT
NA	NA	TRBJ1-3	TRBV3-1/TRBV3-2	CASSQGWQTFGNTIYF	TGTGCCAGCAGCCAAGGATGGCAAACCTTTGGAAACACCATATATTTT
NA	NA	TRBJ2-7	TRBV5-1	CASSLTSSGPTYEQYF	TGCGCCAGCAGCTTGACATCCTCCGGGCCCACCTACGAGCAGTACTTC
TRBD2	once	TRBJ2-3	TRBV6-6	CASSYGLADADTQYF	TGTGCCAGCAGTTACGGACTAGCGGACGCAGATACGCAGTATTTT
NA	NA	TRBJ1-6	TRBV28	CASSFHQNSPLHF	TGTGCCAGCAGTTTCCATCAGAATTCACCCCTCCACTTT
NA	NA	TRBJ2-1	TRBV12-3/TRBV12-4	CASSQGSGYEQFF	TGTGCCAGCAGTCAAGGGAGCGGGTATGAGCAGTTCTTC
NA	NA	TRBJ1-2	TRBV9	CASSPEGVLANYGYTF	TGTGCCAGCAGCCCAGAAGGGGTTTTAGCTAACTATGGCTACACCTTC
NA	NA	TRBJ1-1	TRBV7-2	CASSLGALNKAFF	TGTGCCAGCAGCTTAGGGGCACTCAATAAAGCTTTCTTT
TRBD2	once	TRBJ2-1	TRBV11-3	CASSSLAGGLQFF	TGTGCCAGCAGCTCATTAGCGGGGGGGCTGCAGTTCTTC
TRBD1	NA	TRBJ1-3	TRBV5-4	CASSPGQAGNTIYF	TGTGCCAGCAGCCCTGGACAGGCTGGAAACACCATATATTTT
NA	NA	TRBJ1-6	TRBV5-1	CASSPREGQSSYNSPLHF	TGCGCCAGCAGCCCGCGAGAAGGACAGAGCTCCTATAATTCACCCCTCCACTTT
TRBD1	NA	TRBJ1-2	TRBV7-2	CASSSGGTGVVYGYTF	TGTGCCAGCAGCTCAGGGGGGACAGGGGTTGTTTATGGCTACACCTTC
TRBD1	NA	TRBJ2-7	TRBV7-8	CACRQGLSYEQYF	TGTGCCTGCCGACAGGGGCTCTCCTACGAGCAGTACTTC
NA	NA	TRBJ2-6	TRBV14	CASSQGTAANVLTF	TGTGCCAGCAGCCAAGGGACTGCGGCCAACGTCCTGACTTTC